Presented here are 27 T cell receptor beta chains from one specimen sequenced in a study of shared clonotypes between healthy human individuals. Sequencing was performed with immunoSEQ multiplex PCR; in TCRdb, only in-frame clones are kept and a portion is missing. The sample shows roughly 2,300,000 clones, 80% to 95% of them seen only once. The material sequenced was naive CD4+ T cells from PBMCs. Indicated subset: CD45RA+ positively selected. These receptors were taken from a man aged 18 to 35 in good health. Some clones in this sample may be carry-over from other donors' samples.

This chain links TRBV5-4 with TRBJ1-4; maybe TRBD1 (5 bases). Per the germline V gene, CDR1 is SGHNT and CDR2 is YYREEE (reference sequence). Trimming removed 4 bases at V and 8 bases at J, with 18 bases between. The CDR3 is made up of 15 amino acids. The CDR3 nucleotides are TGTGCCAGCAGCGCCCGGGCAGGGATGGACGAAAAACTGTTTTTT. It is translated as CASSARAGMDEKLFF.

This sequence joins TRBV27 and TRBJ1-2; no reliable D call. V was clipped by 5 bases and J by 0 bases, with 10 bases between them. The CDR3 spans 14 residues. CDR1 is MNHEY, CDR2 SMNVEV, per germline (reference sequence). In DNA, the CDR3 is TGTGCCAGCAGTCCCTTGGGATCTAACTATGGCTACACCTTC. Residues: CASSPLGSNYGYTF.

V and J are TRBV7-8 and TRBJ2-3; D unclear. CDR1 and CDR2 from the germline V gene are SGHVS and FQNEAQ. The CDR3 has 15 amino acids. V was cut by 3 bases and J by 8 bases, with 18 bases left in between. The CDR3 loop reads CASSFGDITNPTQYF. CDR3 coding DNA: TGTGCCAGCAGCTTTGGTGACATTACTAACCCTACGCAGTATTTT.

The chain combines TRBV28 with TRBJ2-7, with 9 bases that match TRBD2. J lost 3 bases, V lost 6 bases, and 6 bases had no gene match. The CDR3 loop spans 14 amino acids. Germline V gives CDR1 MDHEN, CDR2 SYDVKM. The DNA for the CDR3 is TGTGCCAGCAGGGGGCTAGCGGGAATCTACGAGCAGTACTTC. Protein product: CASRGLAGIYEQYF.

Turning to this clone: Other DNA variants within this sample encode the same CDR3. The rearrangement uses TRBV5-4 and TRBJ2-7; D tentatively reads TRBD1 or TRBD2 (5 bases each). Trimming removed 1 base at V and 2 bases at J, with 10 bases between. Germline CDR1 reads SGHNT; CDR2 reads YYREEE (reference sequence). The CDR3 is 14 residues long. In nucleotides, the CDR3 is TGTGCCAGCAGCTTGCGGGACCGAGCCTACGAGCAGTACTTC. It encodes CASSLRDRAYEQYF.

The chain couples TRBV7-2 to TRBJ1-6; D possibly corresponds to TRBD1 (5 bases). This CDR3 spans 12 amino acids. Trimming stripped 5 bases from V and 9 bases from J, with 8 bases between. Germline assignment: CDR1 SGHTA and CDR2 FQGNSA. CDR3 residues: CASSPRGSPLHF. For the CDR3, the DNA is TGTGCCAGCAGCCCGAGGGGTTCACCCCTCCACTTT.

The DNA of the CDR3 is TGTGCCAGCAGTTTGAGATCCGGGACAGTGGCGTTGGGTCAATGGTCAGAGACCCAGTACTTC. Amino acids: CASSLRSGTVALGQWSETQYF. The V and J genes are TRBV27 and TRBJ2-5; 7 bases agree with TRBD1. The J segment lost 4 bases and the V segment lost 3 bases, leaving 26 bases of the junction unmatched. This CDR3 contains 21 residues. Per the germline V gene, CDR1 is MNHEY and CDR2 is SMNVEV (reference sequence).

The V and J genes are TRBV29-1 and TRBJ1-4, with D perhaps matching TRBD1 (5 bases). This CDR3 is 13 amino acids long. V was pared by 1 base and J by 7 bases, with 10 bases between. Germline assignment: CDR1 SQVTM and CDR2 ANQGSEA. The CDR3 DNA is TGCAGCGTTGAAGGGGGCGCCGGTGAAAAACTGTTTTTT. Encoded protein: CSVEGGAGEKLFF.

The chain links TRBV21-1 to TRBJ2-3; TRBD2 is the table's D call and was not checked against the DNA. TRBV21-1 is labeled a pseudogene. The CDR3 spans 18 residues. CDR3 amino acids: CASSKSPVAGLSPDTQYF. The CDR3 nucleotides read TGTGCCAGCAGCAAAAGTCCGGTAGCGGGACTCTCACCAGATACGCAGTATTTT.

J is TRBJ2-3 and V is TRBV25-1; the match to TRBD2 covers 8 bases. The V gene's germline CDR1 is MGHDK and CDR2 SYGVNS. The CDR3 covers 16 residues. Trimming took 3 bases from V and 2 from J; bases not matched to a gene: 7. CDR3 nucleotides: TGTGCCAGCAGTGACCCTAGCGGGCATAACACAGATACGCAGTATTTT. It codes for CASSDPSGHNTDTQYF.

V is TRBV2 and J is TRBJ1-1, with unresolved D. CDR3 length: 11 amino acids. V dropped 5 bases and J dropped 10 bases, with 11 bases sitting between them. Germline CDR1 reads SNHLY; CDR2 reads FYNNEI. As DNA, the CDR3 is TGTGCCAGCAGTTCGTATGGAGGAGCTTTCTTT. Amino acids: CASSSYGGAFF. Using reference TRBV2 and TRBJ1-1 for the parts outside the CDR3, the full variable domain is EPEVTQTPSHQVTQMGQEVILRCVPISNHLYFYWYRQILGQKVEFLVSFYNNEISEKSEIFDDQFSVERPDGSNFTLKIRSTKLEDSAMYFCASSSYGGAFFGQGTRLTVV.

This chain connects TRBV6-6 to TRBJ2-2; 7 bases line up with TRBD1. After removal of 4 bases from V and 4 bases from J, the junction contained 9 bases not matched to a gene. Germline V gives CDR1 MNHNY, CDR2 SVGAGI (reference sequence). The CDR3 length is 16 residues. Here the CDR3 DNA reads TGTGCCAGCAGTTCACGACAGGGTCTGACCACCGGGGAGCTGTTTTTT. Protein sequence: CASSSRQGLTTGELFF.

V usage is TRBV27 and J usage is TRBJ2-4; D is undetermined. The CDR3 is 14 amino acids. V shed 3 bases and J shed 0 bases, with 6 bases lying between them. The V gene's germline CDR1 is MNHEY and CDR2 SMNVEV (reference sequence). The DNA of the CDR3 is TGTGCCAGCAGTTTGAGGTTAGCCAAAAACATTCAGTACTTC. Protein sequence: CASSLRLAKNIQYF.

The chain recombines TRBV20-1 with TRBJ2-7, with 9 positions matching TRBD1. V lost 8 bases to trimming and J lost 5 bases; unmatched junction nucleotides: 4. The CDR3 is made up of 11 amino acids. CDR1 is DFQATT and CDR2 is SNEGSKA in the germline V gene (reference sequence). In DNA, the CDR3 is TGCAGTACACAGGGGGCGAACGAGCAGTACTTC. It specifies CSTQGANEQYF.

This rearrangement joins TRBV5-5 to TRBJ1-2; D may be TRBD1 (6 bases). V was cut by 4 bases and J by 4 bases, with 17 bases left in between. The CDR3 sequence is 15 residues long. CDR1 is SGHKS, CDR2 YYEKEE, per germline (reference sequence). The DNA for the CDR3 is TGTGCCAGCAGCCGCGGGGGCCGCAGGGGCTATGGCTACACCTTC. It yields the protein CASSRGGRRGYGYTF.

This chain connects TRBV19 to TRBJ1-5; 9 bases are shared with TRBD1. Germline V gene lookup returns CDR1 LNHDA and CDR2 SQIVND (reference sequence). V gave up 5 bases and J gave up 0 bases; unmatched junction bases: 11. The CDR3 runs 18 residues. The CDR3 protein is CASSPQPQGADSNQPQHF. The CDR3 bases are TGTGCCAGTAGTCCTCAACCACAGGGGGCCGATAGCAATCAGCCCCAGCATTTT.

Points on this clone: The sample carries other DNA sequences with the same CDR3. This chain connects TRBV9 to TRBJ2-7; TRBD2 agrees at 11 bases. The CDR3 length is 15 residues. Germline CDR1 SGDLS, CDR2 YYNGEE. Unmatched junction bases numbered 3, after V lost 0 bases and J lost 4 bases. The CDR3 DNA is TGTGCCAGCAGCGTAGCAGGGACTAGCGGTTACGAGCAGTACTTC. It yields the protein CASSVAGTSGYEQYF.

The gene calls are TRBV28 and TRBJ2-3; 8 bases agree with TRBD1. The V gene end was trimmed by 5 bases and the J gene end by 2 bases; junction bases not matched to a gene: 3. CDR1 is MDHEN, CDR2 SYDVKM, per germline. The CDR3 covers 14 residues. The CDR3 DNA follows: TGTGCCAGCAGTCGACAGGGGTACACAGATACGCAGTATTTT. Amino acids: CASSRQGYTDTQYF. Combining the CDR3 with reference TRBV28 and TRBJ2-3 gives the whole variable domain DVKVTQSSRYLVKRTGEKVFLECVQDMDHENMFWYRQDPGLGLRLIYFSYDVKMKEKGDIPEGYSVSREKKERFSLILESASTNQTSMYLCASSRQGYTDTQYFGPGTRLTVL.

On this clone: The sample has other DNA sequences that encode this CDR3 too. V is TRBV28 and J is TRBJ2-7; 8 bases map to TRBD2. The trim removed 8 bases at V and 4 bases at J, leaving 4 bases unmatched. The CDR3 runs 12 residues. Germline assignment: CDR1 MDHEN and CDR2 SYDVKM. As DNA, the CDR3 is TGTGCCAGCCGGGCTAGCGGGTACGAGCAGTACTTC. It codes for CASRASGYEQYF.

The rearrangement links TRBV27 to TRBJ2-1, with 7 bases identical to TRBD2. V was clipped by 2 bases and J by 0 bases; unmatched bases: 13. The CDR3 covers 19 residues. Per germline, CDR1 MNHEY and CDR2 SMNVEV (reference sequence). The CDR3 DNA follows: TGTGCCAGCAGTTTAGGCGGGAGCAGATACTACAGCTCCTACAATGAGCAGTTCTTC. This translates into CASSLGGSRYYSSYNEQFF.

The V gene is TRBV9, the J gene TRBJ2-7, with TRBD1 identical over 12 bases. This CDR3 is 15 amino acids long. J was trimmed by 4 bases and V by 2 bases; bases with no gene match: 4. Germline V gives CDR1 SGDLS, CDR2 YYNGEE. The chain's CDR3 is CASSVRDRGPYEQYF. CDR3 nucleotides: TGTGCCAGCAGCGTGAGGGACAGGGGGCCTTACGAGCAGTACTTC.

The rearrangement uses TRBV30 and TRBJ2-1, with 13 bases that match TRBD2. This CDR3 is 17 amino acids long. Germline lookup yields CDR1 GTSNPN and CDR2 SVGIG (reference sequence). The J segment lost 7 bases and the V segment lost 0 bases, leaving 9 bases of the junction unmatched. CDR3 loop: CAWSVARTSGSYNEQFF. The CDR3 DNA reads as TGTGCCTGGAGTGTAGCGAGGACTAGCGGGAGTTATAATGAGCAGTTCTTC.

J is TRBJ1-2 and V is TRBV7-3, with D possibly matching TRBD1 (5 bases). This CDR3 is 15 amino acids long. Germline CDR1 reads SGHTA; CDR2 reads FQGTGA. Trimming left V 5 bases short and J 2 bases short, with 15 bases between. CDR3 protein: CASSLGWGGNYGYTF. The CDR3 coding sequence is TGTGCCAGCAGCCTTGGGTGGGGCGGAAACTATGGCTACACCTTC.

For this clone: Other DNA sequences in this specimen translate into the identical CDR3. The V gene is TRBV5-1, the J gene TRBJ1-5; D gene uncertain. Germline-derived CDR1 and CDR2 are SGHRS and YFSETQ. The length of the CDR3 is 15 residues. V gave up 0 bases and J gave up 0 bases, with 7 bases separating them. CDR3: CASSLEGNSNQPQHF. The DNA for the CDR3 is TGCGCCAGCAGCTTGGAGGGTAATAGCAATCAGCCCCAGCATTTT.

The CDR3 spells CSVDDFQETQYF. The CDR3 DNA follows: TGCAGCGTTGATGACTTCCAAGAGACCCAGTACTTC. V usage is TRBV29-1 and J usage is TRBJ2-5; D uncertain. Germline lookup yields CDR1 SQVTM and CDR2 ANQGSEA. V was shortened by 3 bases and J by 1 base, with 6 bases between the two germline ends. The CDR3 consists of 12 residues.

As regards this clone: This sample includes further DNA sequences coding for the same CDR3. The CDR3 coding sequence is TGCGCCAGCAGCCAAGAGGGACTAGCCTACACAGATACGCAGTATTTT. It yields the protein CASSQEGLAYTDTQYF. V and J are TRBV4-3 and TRBJ2-3; 9 bases map to TRBD2. With V trimmed by 0 bases and J by 2 bases, 3 bases remained unmatched. This CDR3 spans 16 amino acids. Per the germline V gene, CDR1 is LGHNA and CDR2 is YSLEER.

The V and J genes are TRBV5-1 and TRBJ2-1, with 8 bases lining up with TRBD2. The V and J ends lost 5 bases and 0 bases, in that order; junction bases with no gene match: 7. The CDR3 is made up of 16 amino acids. Germline CDR1 and CDR2: SGHRS and YFSETQ. As DNA, the CDR3 is TGCGCCAGCAGACCGACGAGCGGGAGCTCCTACAATGAGCAGTTCTTC. It specifies CASRPTSGSSYNEQFF. The full variable domain, its missing parts supplied by reference TRBV5-1 and TRBJ2-1, is KAGVTQTPRYLIKTRGQQVTLSCSPISGHRSVSWYQQTPGQGLQFLFEYFSETQRNKGNFPGRFSGRQFSNSRSEMNVSTLELGDSALYLCASRPTSGSSYNEQFFGPGTRLTVL.